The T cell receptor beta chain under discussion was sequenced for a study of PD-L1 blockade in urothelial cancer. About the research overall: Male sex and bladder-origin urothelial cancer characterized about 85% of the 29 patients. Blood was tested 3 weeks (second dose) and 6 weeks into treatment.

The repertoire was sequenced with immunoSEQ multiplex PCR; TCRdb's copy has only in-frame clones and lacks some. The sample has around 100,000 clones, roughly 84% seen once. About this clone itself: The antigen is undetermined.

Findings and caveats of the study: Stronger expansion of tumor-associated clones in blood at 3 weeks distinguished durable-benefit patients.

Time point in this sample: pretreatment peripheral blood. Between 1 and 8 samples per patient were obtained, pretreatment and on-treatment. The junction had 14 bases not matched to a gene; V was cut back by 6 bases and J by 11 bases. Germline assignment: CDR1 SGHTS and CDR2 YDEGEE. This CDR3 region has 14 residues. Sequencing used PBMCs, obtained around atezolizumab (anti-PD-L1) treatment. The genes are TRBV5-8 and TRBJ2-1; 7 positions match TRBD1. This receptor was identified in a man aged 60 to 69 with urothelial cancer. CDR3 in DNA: TGTGCCAGCAACTACCCCGGACAGGCCGGTAAGCAGTTCTTC. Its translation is CASNYPGQAGKQFF.